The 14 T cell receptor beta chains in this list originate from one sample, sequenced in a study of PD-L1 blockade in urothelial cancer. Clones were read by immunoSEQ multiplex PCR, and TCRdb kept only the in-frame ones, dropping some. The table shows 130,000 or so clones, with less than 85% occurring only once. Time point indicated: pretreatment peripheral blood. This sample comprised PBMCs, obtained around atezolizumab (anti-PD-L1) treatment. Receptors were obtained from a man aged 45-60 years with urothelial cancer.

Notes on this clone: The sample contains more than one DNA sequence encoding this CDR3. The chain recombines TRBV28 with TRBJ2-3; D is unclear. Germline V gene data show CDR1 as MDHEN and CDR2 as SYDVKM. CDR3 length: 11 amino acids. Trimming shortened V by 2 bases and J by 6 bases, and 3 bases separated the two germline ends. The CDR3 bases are TGTGCCAGCAGTTTACGGGATACGCAGTATTTT. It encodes CASSLRDTQYF.

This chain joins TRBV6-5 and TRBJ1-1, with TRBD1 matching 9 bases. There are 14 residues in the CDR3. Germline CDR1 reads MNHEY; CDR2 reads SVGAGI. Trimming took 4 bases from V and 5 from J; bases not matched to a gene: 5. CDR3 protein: CASSSPGQGTEAFF. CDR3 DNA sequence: TGTGCCAGCAGTTCACCGGGACAGGGAACTGAAGCTTTCTTT.

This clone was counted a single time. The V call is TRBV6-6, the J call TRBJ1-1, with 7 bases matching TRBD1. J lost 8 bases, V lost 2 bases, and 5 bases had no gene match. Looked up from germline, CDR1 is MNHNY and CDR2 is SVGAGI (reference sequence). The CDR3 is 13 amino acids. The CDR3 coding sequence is TGTGCCAGCAGTTACCCTCCAGGGGGAGAAGCTTTCTTT. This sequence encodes CASSYPPGGEAFF.

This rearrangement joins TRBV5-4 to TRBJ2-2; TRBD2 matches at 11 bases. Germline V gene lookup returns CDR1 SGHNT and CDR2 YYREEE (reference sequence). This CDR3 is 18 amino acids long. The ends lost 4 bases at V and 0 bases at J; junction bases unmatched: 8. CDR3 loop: CASSPRTSGGSNTGELFF. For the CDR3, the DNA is TGTGCCAGCAGCCCAAGAACTAGCGGGGGCTCGAACACCGGGGAGCTGTTTTTT.

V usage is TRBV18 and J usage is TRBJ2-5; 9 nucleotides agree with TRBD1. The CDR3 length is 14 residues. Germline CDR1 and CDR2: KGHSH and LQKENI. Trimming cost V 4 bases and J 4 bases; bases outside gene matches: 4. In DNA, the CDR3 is TGTGCCAGCTCACAAACAGGGGGCACAGAGACCCAGTACTTC. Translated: CASSQTGGTETQYF.

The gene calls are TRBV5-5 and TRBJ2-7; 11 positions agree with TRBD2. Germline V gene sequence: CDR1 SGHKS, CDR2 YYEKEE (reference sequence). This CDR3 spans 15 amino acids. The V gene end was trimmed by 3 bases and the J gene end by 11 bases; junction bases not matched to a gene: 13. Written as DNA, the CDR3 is TGTGCCAGCAGCTCAACGACTAGCGGGAAGTTTGAAGAGTACTTC. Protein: CASSSTTSGKFEEYF.

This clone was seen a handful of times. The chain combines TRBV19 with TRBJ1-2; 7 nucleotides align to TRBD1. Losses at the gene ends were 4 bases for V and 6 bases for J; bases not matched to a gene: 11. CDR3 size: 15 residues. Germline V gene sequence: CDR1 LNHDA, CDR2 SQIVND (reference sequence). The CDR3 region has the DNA TGTGCCAGTAGTAGAAAATTAGGGGGCGCGGATGGCTACACCTTC. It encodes CASSRKLGGADGYTF.

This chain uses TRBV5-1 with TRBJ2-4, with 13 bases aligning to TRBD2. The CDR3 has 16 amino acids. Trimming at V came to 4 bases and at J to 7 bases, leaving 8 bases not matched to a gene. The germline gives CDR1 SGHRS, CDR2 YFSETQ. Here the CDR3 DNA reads TGCGCCAGCAGCCCCGGGACTAGCGGGATGGGGAACATTCAGTACTTC. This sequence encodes CASSPGTSGMGNIQYF.

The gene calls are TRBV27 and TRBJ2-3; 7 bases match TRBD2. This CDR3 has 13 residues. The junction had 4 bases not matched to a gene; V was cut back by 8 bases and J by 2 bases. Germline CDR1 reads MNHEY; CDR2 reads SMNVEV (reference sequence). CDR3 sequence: CASGRLATDTQYF. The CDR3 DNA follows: TGTGCCAGCGGTCGACTAGCCACAGATACGCAGTATTTT.

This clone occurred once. As DNA, the CDR3 is TGTGCCAGCAGTGATCGCGGGTCCCTCTACGAGCAGTACTTC. Amino acid sequence: CASSDRGSLYEQYF. J is TRBJ2-7 and V is TRBV25-1, with a possible D match to TRBD2 (5 bases). The CDR3 is 14 residues long. V gave up 3 bases and J gave up 3 bases, with 12 bases separating them. CDR1 and CDR2 (germline): MGHDK, SYGVNS.

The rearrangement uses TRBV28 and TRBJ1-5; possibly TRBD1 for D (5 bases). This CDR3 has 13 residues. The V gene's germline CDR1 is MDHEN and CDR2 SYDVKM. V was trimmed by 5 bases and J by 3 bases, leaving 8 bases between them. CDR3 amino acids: CASSGGNNQPQHF. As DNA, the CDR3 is TGTGCCAGCAGTGGGGGGAACAATCAGCCCCAGCATTTT.

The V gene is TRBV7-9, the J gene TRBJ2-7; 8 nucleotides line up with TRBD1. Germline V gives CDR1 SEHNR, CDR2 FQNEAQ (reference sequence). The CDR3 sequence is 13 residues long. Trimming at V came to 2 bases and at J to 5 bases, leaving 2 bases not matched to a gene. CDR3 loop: CASSLLQGDEQYF. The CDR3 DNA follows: TGTGCCAGCAGCTTATTACAGGGGGACGAGCAGTACTTC.

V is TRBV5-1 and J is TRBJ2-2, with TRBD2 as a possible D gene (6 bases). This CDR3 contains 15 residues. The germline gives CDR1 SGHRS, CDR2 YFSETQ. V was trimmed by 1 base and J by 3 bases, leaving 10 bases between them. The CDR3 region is CASSLSIADTGELFF. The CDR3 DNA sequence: TGCGCCAGCAGCTTGAGCATAGCGGACACCGGGGAGCTGTTTTTT.

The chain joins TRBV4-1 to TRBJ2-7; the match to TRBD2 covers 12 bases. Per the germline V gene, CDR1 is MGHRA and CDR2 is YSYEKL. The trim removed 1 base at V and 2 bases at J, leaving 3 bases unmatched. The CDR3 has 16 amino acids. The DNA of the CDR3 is TGCGCCAGCAGCCAAGGCGGACTAGCGGGGACCTACGAGCAGTACTTC. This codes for CASSQGGLAGTYEQYF.